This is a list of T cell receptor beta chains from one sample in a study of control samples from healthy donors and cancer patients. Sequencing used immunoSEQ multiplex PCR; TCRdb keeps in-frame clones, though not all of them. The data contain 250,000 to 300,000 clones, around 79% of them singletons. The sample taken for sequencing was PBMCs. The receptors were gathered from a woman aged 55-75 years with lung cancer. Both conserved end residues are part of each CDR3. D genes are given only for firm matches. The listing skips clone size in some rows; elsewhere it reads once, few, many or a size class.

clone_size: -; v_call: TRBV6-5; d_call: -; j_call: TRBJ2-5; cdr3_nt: TGTGCCAGCAGTTACTTGTCAGGGAATTTTGAGACCCAGTACTTC; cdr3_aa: CASSYLSGNFETQYF
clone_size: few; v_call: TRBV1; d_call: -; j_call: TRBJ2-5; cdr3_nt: TGCACCAGCAGCCCGGCTCGACTACCGGGACTAGTCTTGGAGACCCAGTACTTC; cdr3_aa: CTSSPARLPGLVLETQYF
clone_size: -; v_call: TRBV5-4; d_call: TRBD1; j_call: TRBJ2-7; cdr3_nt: TGTGCCAGCAGCCTCAGGACAGGGATTTCCTACGAGCAGTACTTC; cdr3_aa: CASSLRTGISYEQYF
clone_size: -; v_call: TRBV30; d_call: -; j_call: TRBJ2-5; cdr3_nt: TGTGCCTGGAAGGGAGCGGGAGAGACCCAGTACTTC; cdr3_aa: CAWKGAGETQYF
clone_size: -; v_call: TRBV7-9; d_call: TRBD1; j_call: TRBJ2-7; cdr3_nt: TGTGCCAGCAGACCGGGTCCTGGGACAGGAGAAAGCTCCTACGAGCAGTACTTC; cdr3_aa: CASRPGPGTGESSYEQYF
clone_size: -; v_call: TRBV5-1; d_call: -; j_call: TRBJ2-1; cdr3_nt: TGCGCCAGCAGCTTGGCTCCCGTCAACAATGAGCAGTTCTTC; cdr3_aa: CASSLAPVNNEQFF
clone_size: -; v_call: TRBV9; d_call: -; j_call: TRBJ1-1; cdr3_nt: TGTGCCAGCAGCGTGACAGGTTCCCAGCGTGAAGCTTTCTTT; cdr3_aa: CASSVTGSQREAFF
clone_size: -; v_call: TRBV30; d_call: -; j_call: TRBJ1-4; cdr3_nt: TGTGCCTGGAGTGTTGAGGAAAAACTGTTTTTT; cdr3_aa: CAWSVEEKLFF
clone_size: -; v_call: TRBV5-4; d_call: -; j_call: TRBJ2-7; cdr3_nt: TGTGCCAGCAGCTTGGGTCAGAGCGAGCAGTACTTC; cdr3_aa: CASSLGQSEQYF
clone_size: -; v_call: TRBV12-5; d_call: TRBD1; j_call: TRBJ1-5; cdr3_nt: TGTGCTAGTGGGGGGGGACAGGAGGGCCAGCCCCAGCATTTT; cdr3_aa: CASGGGQEGQPQHF
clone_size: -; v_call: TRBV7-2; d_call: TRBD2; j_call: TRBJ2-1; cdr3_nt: TGTGCCAGCAAACTAGCGGGAGCGTCCAATGAGCAGTTCTTC; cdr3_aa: CASKLAGASNEQFF
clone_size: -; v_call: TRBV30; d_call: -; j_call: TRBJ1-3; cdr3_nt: TGTGCCTGGAGTCCCGGGGGGGGGATCGGAAACACCATATATTTT; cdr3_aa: CAWSPGGGIGNTIYF
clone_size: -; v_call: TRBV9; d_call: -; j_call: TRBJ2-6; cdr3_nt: TGTGCCAGCAGCGTAGCGGGCAGTAGCTCTGGGGCCAACGTCCTGACTTTC; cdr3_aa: CASSVAGSSSGANVLTF
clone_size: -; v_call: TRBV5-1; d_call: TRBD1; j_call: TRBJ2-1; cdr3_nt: TGCGCCAGCAGCTCCTCCGGGACAGGGCTCTACAATGAGCAGTTCTTC; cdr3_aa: CASSSSGTGLYNEQFF
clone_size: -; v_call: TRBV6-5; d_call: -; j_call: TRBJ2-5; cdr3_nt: TGTGCCAGCAGTCACAGTCTTGGGGTCTGGGAGACCCAGTACTTC; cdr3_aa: CASSHSLGVWETQYF
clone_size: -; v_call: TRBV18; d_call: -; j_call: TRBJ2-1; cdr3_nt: TGTGCCAGCTCATGGGGACCCGGGGACAATGAGCAGTTCTTC; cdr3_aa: CASSWGPGDNEQFF
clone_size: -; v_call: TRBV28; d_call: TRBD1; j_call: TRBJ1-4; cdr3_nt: TGTGCCAGCGGGGGACAGGGGAACGTGGAAAAACTGTTTTTT; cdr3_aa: CASGGQGNVEKLFF
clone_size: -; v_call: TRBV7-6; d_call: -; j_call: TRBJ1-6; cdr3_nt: TGTGCCAGCAGCTTAGGCCAGGGAGTGGATTCACCCCTCCACTTT; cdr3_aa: CASSLGQGVDSPLHF
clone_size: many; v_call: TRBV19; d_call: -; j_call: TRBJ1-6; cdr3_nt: TGTGCCAGTAGTAGCTCCCTTCGGGGGAATTCACCCCTCCACTTT; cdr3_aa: CASSSSLRGNSPLHF
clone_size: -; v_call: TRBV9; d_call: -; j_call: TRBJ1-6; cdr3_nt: TGTGCCAGCAGCACCAGGAATTCACCCCTCCACTTT; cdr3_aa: CASSTRNSPLHF
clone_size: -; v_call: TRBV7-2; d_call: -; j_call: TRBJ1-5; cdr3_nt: TGTGCCAGCAGCTTAGATTTGGAGCCCCAGCATTTT; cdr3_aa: CASSLDLEPQHF
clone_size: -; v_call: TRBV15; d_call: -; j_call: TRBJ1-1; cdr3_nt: TGTGCCACCAGTGAACAACCGAACACTGAAGCTTTCTTT; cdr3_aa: CATSEQPNTEAFF
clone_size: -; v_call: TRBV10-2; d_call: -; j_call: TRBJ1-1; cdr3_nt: TGCGCCAGCAGTCCAAACTTCCGGACAGAATTGAACACTGAAGCTTTCTTT; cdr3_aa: CASSPNFRTELNTEAFF
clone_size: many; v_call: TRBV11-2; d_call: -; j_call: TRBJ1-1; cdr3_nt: TGTGCCAGTTTTGCGGGAGGCACTGAAGCTTTCTTT; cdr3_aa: CASFAGGTEAFF
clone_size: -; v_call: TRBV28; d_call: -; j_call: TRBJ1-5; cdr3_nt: TGTGCCAGCATTATGGTGGGGCTTGGGAATCAGCCCCAGCATTTT; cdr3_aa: CASIMVGLGNQPQHF
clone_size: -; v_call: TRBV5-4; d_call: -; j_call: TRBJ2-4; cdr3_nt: TGTGCCAGCAGCTGGACAGCGTTCAAAAACATTCAGTACTTC; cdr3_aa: CASSWTAFKNIQYF